The next 8 T cell receptor beta chains were all read from a single sample in a study of Ad26.COV2.S vaccination and SARS-CoV-2 variants. Profiling relied on immunoSEQ multiplex PCR, and the TCRdb table lists in-frame clones only, not all of them. The repertoire has about 460,000 clones, nearly 90% of them found once; the top ten carry 1.7%. The treatment: over 15 received Ad26.COV2.S at low or high dose, single or two shots; about 5 received placebo; per-sample allocation not given. Material that was analyzed had been drawn on day 63 after the first vaccine or placebo injection. The specimen was peripheral blood, collected in a trial of Ad26.COV2.S vaccine versus placebo. The receptors come from a person aged 18-65 years who received the Ad26.COV2.S COVID-19 vaccine or a placebo.

The V gene is TRBV5-4, the J gene TRBJ1-3; D not resolved. Trimming took 2 bases from V and 2 from J, leaving 11 bases between them. CDR3 length: 15 amino acids. Germline CDR1 is SGHNT and CDR2 is YYREEE (reference sequence). CDR3 loop: CASSFSNTAGNTIYF. The CDR3 coding sequence is TGTGCCAGCAGCTTTAGTAATACGGCTGGAAACACCATATATTTT.

V and J are TRBV28 and TRBJ1-1; weak D call: TRBD1 (6 bases). V was pared by 6 bases and J by 4 bases, with 15 bases between. The CDR3 consists of 14 residues. The germline CDR1 and CDR2 sequences are MDHEN and SYDVKM. The CDR3 region is CASSFLNRATEAFF. In DNA form, the CDR3 reads TGTGCCAGCAGCTTTTTAAACAGGGCCACTGAAGCTTTCTTT.

The rearrangement uses TRBV6-2 or TRBV6-3 and TRBJ1-2; D is unresolved. The germline V and J ends were trimmed by 2 bases and 6 bases, with 10 bases remaining between them. This CDR3 is 13 amino acids long. The germline V gene has CDR1 MNHEY and CDR2 SVGEGT. CDR3 nucleotides: TGTGCCAGCAGTTACGGGCAACTCGATGGCTACACCTTC. It yields the protein CASSYGQLDGYTF.

The chain employs TRBV28 and TRBJ1-6; D uncertain. Between the trimmed V and J ends, which lost 1 base and 7 bases, there was a span of 11 bases. Germline-derived CDR1 and CDR2 are MDHEN and SYDVKM. The CDR3 consists of 15 residues. For the CDR3, the DNA is TGTGCCAGCAGTTTATCCCTAGCGGGGAATTCACCCCTCCACTTT. Its protein product is CASSLSLAGNSPLHF.

This chain joins TRBV5-1 and TRBJ1-1; a possible D gene is TRBD1 (5 bases). CDR3 length: 13 amino acids. The V gene's germline CDR1 is SGHRS and CDR2 YFSETQ. Trimming took off 2 bases at V and 3 bases at J, with 8 bases between the two ends. CDR3 in amino acids: CASSFKQDTEAFF. In DNA form, the CDR3 reads TGCGCCAGCAGCTTCAAACAGGACACTGAAGCTTTCTTT.

The chain uses TRBV9 and TRBJ2-4; 7 bases map to TRBD1. CDR3 length: 14 residues. The germline V gene encodes CDR1 SGDLS and CDR2 YYNGEE. Trimming cost V 3 bases and J 7 bases; bases outside gene matches: 7. The CDR3 reads CASSANPGGNIQYF. In DNA, the CDR3 is TGTGCCAGCAGCGCCAACCCAGGGGGTAACATTCAGTACTTC.

This rearrangement joins TRBV9 to TRBJ2-3, with 9 bases aligning to TRBD1. CDR1 is SGDLS and CDR2 is YYNGEE in the germline V gene. The CDR3 extends over 16 amino acids. V lost 3 bases and J lost 2; bases outside the gene matches: 7. The CDR3 protein is CASSEWGTGITDTQYF. The CDR3 DNA follows: TGTGCCAGCAGCGAGTGGGGGACAGGGATCACAGATACGCAGTATTTT.

The rearrangement joins TRBV7-9 to TRBJ2-7, with unresolved D. The CDR3 length is 13 residues. Germline CDR1 and CDR2: SEHNR and FQNEAQ (reference sequence). Trimming stripped 10 bases from V and 2 bases from J, with 15 bases between. The CDR3 is CAITGPPTYEQYF. The CDR3 DNA reads as TGTGCCATTACCGGGCCACCAACCTACGAGCAGTACTTC.